Listed below are T cell receptor beta chains from one sample, sequenced in a study of shared clonotypes between healthy human individuals. Clones were read by immunoSEQ multiplex PCR, and TCRdb kept only the in-frame ones, dropping some. This table has around 600,000 clones, roughly 95% appearing once. The sequenced material came from naive CD8+ T cells sorted from blood. Receptors were obtained from a young woman in good health. Both conserved end residues are part of each CDR3.

J gene,V gene,CDR3 protein
TRBJ2-7,TRBV4-1,CASSQGTASSYEQYF
TRBJ2-1,TRBV7-9,CASSPTSGTIFNEQFF
TRBJ2-4,TRBV5-3,CARSRGQREENIQYF
TRBJ1-2,TRBV21-1,CASSAGQGIYGYTF
TRBJ2-1,TRBV7-5,CVRSLARELAGGPLSYNEQFF
TRBJ1-5,TRBV29-1,CSVEDLTTYLDTLDTYSNQPQHF
TRBJ2-1,TRBV14,CASSQTGDPPYNEQFF
TRBJ2-1,TRBV29-1,CSDQREGYNEQFF
TRBJ2-7,TRBV27,CASSLSGESQTPKAIHEQYF
TRBJ1-4,TRBV27,CASFLGTTNEKLFF
TRBJ1-4,TRBV19,CASSPDSREKLFF
TRBJ1-2,TRBV7-8,CASSQFRTGVYGYTF
TRBJ1-5,TRBV28,CASKLTGSNQPQHF
TRBJ2-7,TRBV7-9,CASSLAGEWQYF
TRBJ1-3,TRBV27,CASSPPRGAFWLYTIYF
TRBJ2-7,TRBV28,CASSLGGARPYYEQYF
TRBJ2-7,TRBV29-1,CSVGVSSYEQYF
TRBJ2-1,TRBV29-1,CSVKGQGAGNEQFF
TRBJ2-1,TRBV29-1,CSVVEGGYNEQFF
TRBJ2-7,TRBV9,CASNREGAEQYF
TRBJ2-7,TRBV28,CASSLTGNYEQYF
TRBJ1-4,TRBV6-6,CASRPTGLTNEKLFF
TRBJ1-3,TRBV4-1,CASSLSGETGNTIYF
TRBJ2-5,TRBV19,CASSLTSGSGETQYF
TRBJ2-2,TRBV5-4,CASSLPGGGNGELFF
TRBJ2-1,TRBV28,CASSAWGDALFNEQFF
TRBJ2-1,TRBV13,CASSSPGQGIYEQFF